This T cell receptor (beta chain) stems from a study of blood T cell repertoires in COVID-19. Study information: COVID-19 samples, acute and convalescent, were from the United States, Italy and Spain. T cells, B-cell-depleted T cells, or PBMCs provided the cDNA or gDNA that served as material.

In the original analysis: Amplified reference gene primers provided the basis for estimating nucleated cell counts. Only in-frame clones appear in the TCRdb table, and some are missing; sequencing was by immunoSEQ multiplex PCR. V and J calls plus clone size are reproduced from that table; the DNA served to infer D and trimming. Here the sample spans roughly 220,000 clones, 80% to 90% being singletons. The CDR3 is 11 amino acids. The V end was cut by 7 bases, the J end by 10 bases, with 14 bases between. Germline V gene sequence: CDR1 MNHEY, CDR2 SVGAGI. This clonotype was obtained from a woman aged 55-75 years who had recovered from COVID-19. Material for sequencing was peripheral blood. This chain uses TRBV6-5 with TRBJ2-7; perhaps TRBD1 as D (6 bases). CDR3 amino acids: CASKQGLSQYF. Written as DNA, the CDR3 is TGTGCCAGCAAACAGGGCCTTTCTCAGTACTTC.